The T cell receptor beta chain described here comes from a study of monozygotic twins with inflammatory bowel disease. Input per TCR library consisted of 3500 ng of total RNA. Each CDR3 protein gets one entry in TCRdb, which reprocessed the 5' RACE reads and gives no DNA. This table holds some 330,000 distinct CDR3 sequences. General study results and limits: Healthy co-twins, by inverse Simpson, had higher TCRbeta diversity than their siblings with IBD. Repertoire similarity matched across concordant and discordant twins, perhaps owing to limited power.

As concerns this clonotype: The antigen is unknown.

Blood was drawn once per donor, and each sample measured 2 to 2.5 ml. This CDR3 spans 16 amino acids. CDR1 is SGHTA and CDR2 is FQGNSA in the germline V gene. Sequencing used blood. This sequence was found in a human donor with ulcerative colitis or Crohn's disease, or a healthy co-twin of an affected twin (not recorded which). This chain links TRBV7-2 with TRBJ2-5. CDR3 region: CASSLAKSLYQETQYF.